The next 23 T cell receptor beta chains were all read from a single sample in a study of shared clonotypes between healthy human individuals. The table came from immunoSEQ multiplex PCR; TCRdb's copy has only in-frame clones and leaves some out. The profile shows about 1.5 million clones, about 98% of them singletons. The material sequenced was naive CD4+ T cells sorted from blood. Subset in this sample: CD45RA+ positively selected. The source is a man aged 25 to 45 in good health.

The V and J genes are TRBV18 and TRBJ2-1; 10 nucleotides align to TRBD2. The CDR3 has 20 residues. Germline loops: CDR1 KGHSH, CDR2 LQKENI. The trim removed 4 bases at V and 1 base at J, leaving 16 bases unmatched. CDR3 DNA sequence: TGTGCCAGCTCACAGCTCTGGGCTAGCGGGAGTGAGGGGTCCTACAATGAGCAGTTCTTC. Translating gives CASSQLWASGSEGSYNEQFF. The full variable domain, completed using reference TRBV18 and TRBJ2-1, is NAGVMQNPRHLVRRRGQEARLRCSPMKGHSHVYWYRQLPEEGLKFMVYLQKENIIDESGMPKERFSAEFPKEGPSILRIQQVVRGDSAAYFCASSQLWASGSEGSYNEQFFGPGTRLTVL.

This clone was picked up one time. The chain links TRBV5-5 to TRBJ2-2; 12 bases line up with TRBD2. Germline V lookup: CDR1 SGHKS, CDR2 YYEKEE (reference sequence). The CDR3 consists of 17 residues. Unmatched junction bases numbered 8, after V lost 0 bases and J lost 8 bases. CDR3 protein: CASSLASLAGGRGELFF. Written as DNA, the CDR3 is TGTGCCAGCAGCTTGGCCTCGCTAGCGGGAGGGCGTGGGGAGCTGTTTTTT.

The V and J genes are TRBV9 and TRBJ2-3; D is ambiguous. Germline V gene lookup returns CDR1 SGDLS and CDR2 YYNGEE. The CDR3 has 15 residues. Trimming removed 2 bases at V and 2 bases at J, with 12 bases between. CDR3 in amino acids: CASSVGLANTDTQYF. The CDR3 DNA sequence: TGTGCCAGCAGCGTTGGCCTTGCTAACACAGATACGCAGTATTTT.

The chain links TRBV9 to TRBJ2-6; TRBD1 or TRBD2 may be the D gene (5 bases each). Germline CDR1 reads SGDLS; CDR2 reads YYNGEE. V dropped 4 bases and J dropped 1 base, with 12 bases sitting between them. This CDR3 is built from 16 residues. The CDR3 DNA is TGTGCCAGCAGCCCCTTGTGGGGGTCTGGGGCCAACGTCCTGACTTTC. It is translated as CASSPLWGSGANVLTF. The complete variable domain, with remaining parts taken from reference TRBV9 and TRBJ2-6, reads DSGVTQTPKHLITATGQRVTLRCSPRSGDLSVYWYQQSLDQGLQFLIQYYNGEERAKGNILERFSAQQFPDLHSELNLSSLELGDSALYFCASSPLWGSGANVLTFGAGSRLTVL.

The rearrangement links TRBV5-1 to TRBJ2-1, with 12 bases aligning to TRBD2. From germline, CDR1 is SGHRS and CDR2 YFSETQ. This CDR3 comprises 13 residues. V lost 4 bases, J lost 13 bases, and 6 bases stayed unmatched. CDR3 loop: CASSPETSGSQFF. The DNA for the CDR3 is TGCGCCAGCAGCCCAGAGACTAGCGGGAGCCAGTTCTTC.

The genes are TRBV11-2 and TRBJ2-3; D ambiguous. The germline CDR1 and CDR2 sequences are SGHAT and FQNNGV. CDR3 length: 13 residues. The V and J ends lost 6 bases and 5 bases respectively, with 12 bases between them. This CDR3 reads CASRLQWGDTQYF. The CDR3 DNA is TGTGCCAGCAGGTTGCAGTGGGGAGATACGCAGTATTTT.

The chain joins TRBV7-6 to TRBJ2-5; a weak D match, TRBD1 (6 bases). The CDR3 sequence is 13 residues long. Trimming shortened V by 5 bases and J by 6 bases, and 13 bases separated the two germline ends. Germline V CDR1 and CDR2: SGHVS, FNYEAQ. CDR3 DNA sequence: TGTGCCAGCAGCCGGGACATAAGCAAGACCCAGTACTTC. It codes for CASSRDISKTQYF.

The chain combines TRBV5-1 with TRBJ2-2; 7 nucleotides agree with TRBD1. V gave up 4 bases and J gave up 3 bases; unmatched junction bases: 6. This CDR3 comprises 15 residues. Germline V gives CDR1 SGHRS, CDR2 YFSETQ. The CDR3 bases are TGCGCCAGCAGCATTACAGGGGTGGACACCGGGGAGCTGTTTTTT. Protein: CASSITGVDTGELFF.

Note on this clone: Within the sample, other DNA sequences also encode this same CDR3. This chain joins TRBV7-2 and TRBJ1-1; the D is unclear. Trimming pared 1 base from V and 1 base from J, leaving 4 bases between. Per the germline V gene, CDR1 is SGHTA and CDR2 is FQGNSA. This CDR3 contains 13 residues. Written as DNA, the CDR3 is TGTGCCAGCAGCTTAGAAGGGAACACTGAAGCTTTCTTT. Amino acid sequence: CASSLEGNTEAFF.

The chain is built from TRBV7-9 and TRBJ2-1; D possibly corresponds to TRBD2 (5 bases). CDR1 and CDR2 from the germline V gene are SEHNR and FQNEAQ (reference sequence). Trimming shortened V by 5 bases and J by 8 bases, and 13 bases separated the two germline ends. This CDR3 comprises 13 residues. CDR3 sequence: CASSGSPYDEQFF. The DNA for the CDR3 is TGTGCCAGCAGCGGGAGTCCTTATGATGAGCAGTTCTTC.

The chain has TRBV11-2 and TRBJ1-4; the D gene is possibly TRBD1 (6 bases). CDR3 length: 16 amino acids. Germline assignment: CDR1 SGHAT and CDR2 FQNNGV. Trimming left V 1 base short and J 4 bases short, with 13 bases between. The CDR3 nucleotides read TGTGCCAGCAGCTTAGGGAGGACAGAGATTAATGAAAAACTGTTTTTT. Amino acids: CASSLGRTEINEKLFF.

This chain links TRBV5-1 with TRBJ2-7; D not certain. The V and J ends lost 0 bases and 5 bases respectively, with 9 bases between them. The CDR3 is made up of 13 amino acids. The germline gives CDR1 SGHRS, CDR2 YFSETQ. The CDR3 region has the DNA TGCGCCAGCAGCTTGGAATCGAGCAACGAGCAGTACTTC. Protein: CASSLESSNEQYF.

With respect to this clone: Its ends do not fully match the called genes, so a read error is possible. J is TRBJ2-5 and V is TRBV5-6, with D tentatively TRBD1 or TRBD2 (5 bases each). The germline V gene encodes CDR1 SGHDT and CDR2 YYEEEE. The CDR3 loop spans 13 amino acids. As DNA, the CDR3 is TGTGCCAGCAGTGGGGGAAGACAAGAAACCCAGTACTTC. As protein: CASSGGRQETQYF.

The chain couples TRBV28 to TRBJ1-1; D is possibly TRBD1 (6 bases). The CDR3 is made up of 13 amino acids. The V and J ends lost 5 bases and 11 bases respectively, with 18 bases between them. CDR1 and CDR2 from the germline V gene are MDHEN and SYDVKM. CDR3 amino acids: CASSPIPQGRAFF. For the CDR3, the DNA is TGTGCCAGCAGTCCCATCCCTCAGGGGCGCGCTTTCTTT.

This clone showed up just once. V gene TRBV7-3 combines with J gene TRBJ2-1, with TRBD1 matching over 7 bases. This CDR3 is built from 14 residues. CDR1 and CDR2 (germline): SGHTA, FQGTGA. V trimming: 3 bases; J trimming: 5 bases; junction bases outside the gene matches: 4. The chain's CDR3 is CASSFRDRNNEQFF. The CDR3 nucleotides are TGTGCCAGCAGCTTCCGGGACAGAAACAATGAGCAGTTCTTC.

The J gene is TRBJ1-1, the V gene TRBV2; the match to TRBD1 covers 8 bases. The trim removed 7 bases at V and 3 bases at J, leaving 4 bases unmatched. Germline V gives CDR1 SNHLY, CDR2 FYNNEI. The CDR3 is made up of 13 amino acids. CDR3 sequence reads: CASKQGDDTEAFF. CDR3 nucleotide sequence: TGTGCCAGCAAACAGGGGGACGACACTGAAGCTTTCTTT.

As regards this clone: The sample contains more than one DNA sequence encoding this CDR3. The V call is TRBV19, the J call TRBJ1-2, with no clear D. The CDR3 loop spans 13 amino acids. V lost 3 bases to trimming and J lost 2 bases, with 7 bases between them. Germline V lookup: CDR1 LNHDA, CDR2 SQIVND (reference sequence). CDR3 in DNA: TGTGCCAGTAGTATCGGACTGAACTATGGCTACACCTTC. Translating gives CASSIGLNYGYTF.

Turning to this clone: The same CDR3 is also encoded by other DNA sequences in this sample. The chain carries TRBV5-4 and TRBJ1-1; D may be TRBD1 (5 bases). CDR1 is SGHNT, CDR2 YYREEE, per germline (reference sequence). The germline V and J ends were trimmed by 3 bases and 0 bases, with 9 bases remaining between them. The CDR3 consists of 14 residues. The CDR3 nucleotides read TGTGCCAGCAGCTCTCCAGGGTTGAACACTGAAGCTTTCTTT. As protein: CASSSPGLNTEAFF.

The count of this clone is one. The genes are TRBV10-3 and TRBJ2-7, with 7 bases matching TRBD1. Germline V gives CDR1 ENHRY, CDR2 SYGVKD. J gave up 4 bases and V 0 bases, and 6 bases lay outside the gene matches. This CDR3 spans 15 amino acids. The CDR3 sequence is CAISESAQGPYEQYF. DNA of the CDR3: TGTGCCATCAGTGAGTCGGCACAGGGGCCTTACGAGCAGTACTTC.

The chain recombines TRBV10-1 with TRBJ2-7; D gene ambiguous. This CDR3 has 13 amino acids. The V and J ends lost 2 bases and 5 bases respectively, with 10 bases between them. Looked up from germline, CDR1 is WNHNN and CDR2 is SYGVQD (reference sequence). The CDR3 bases are TGCGCCAGCAGTGAGGTGACGGATAACGAGCAGTACTTC. Amino acids: CASSEVTDNEQYF.

This clone appeared a single time. The chain carries TRBV2 and TRBJ1-2, with TRBD1 identical over 9 bases. Germline V lookup: CDR1 SNHLY, CDR2 FYNNEI. J was trimmed by 3 bases and V by 8 bases; bases with no gene match: 4. This CDR3 region has 13 residues. This CDR3 is CASGRDRDYGYTF. The CDR3 nucleotides read TGTGCCAGCGGCCGGGACAGGGACTATGGCTACACCTTC. The full variable domain, in which reference TRBV2 and TRBJ1-2 provide the parts outside the CDR3, is EPEVTQTPSHQVTQMGQEVILRCVPISNHLYFYWYRQILGQKVEFLVSFYNNEISEKSEIFDDQFSVERPDGSNFTLKIRSTKLEDSAMYFCASGRDRDYGYTFGSGTRLTVV.

In this sample, this clone turned up once. CDR3 amino acids: CASSLTSPTYNEQFF. In DNA, the CDR3 is TGCGCCAGCAGCTTGACTAGCCCTACCTACAATGAGCAGTTCTTC. The chain couples TRBV5-1 to TRBJ2-1; D may be TRBD2 (6 bases). The CDR3 length is 15 residues. The V end was cut by 1 base, the J end by 2 bases, with 10 bases between. Germline V CDR1 and CDR2: SGHRS, YFSETQ. The full variable domain, with the rest looked up from reference TRBV5-1 and TRBJ2-1, is KAGVTQTPRYLIKTRGQQVTLSCSPISGHRSVSWYQQTPGQGLQFLFEYFSETQRNKGNFPGRFSGRQFSNSRSEMNVSTLELGDSALYLCASSLTSPTYNEQFFGPGTRLTVL.

The chain's CDR3 is CASSLGTFDYGYTF. The CDR3 nucleotides read TGCGCCAGCAGCCTCGGGACCTTCGACTATGGCTACACCTTC. V gene TRBV5-1 combines with J gene TRBJ1-2; tentatively, D is TRBD1 (5 bases). V was cut by 4 bases and J by 3 bases, with 13 bases left in between. This CDR3 has 14 residues. Germline values: CDR1 SGHRS, CDR2 YFSETQ.